The 28 T cell receptor beta chains presented below share a single source sample, sequenced in a study of blood T cell repertoires in COVID-19. Generated by immunoSEQ multiplex PCR, the TCRdb table keeps only in-frame clones and is missing some. The table has roughly 100,000 clones, about nine tenths seen once; the top ten hold roughly 17%. Sequenced: peripheral blood. The receptors stem from a woman older than 75 in a cohort sampled during active COVID-19.

V usage is TRBV6-5 and J usage is TRBJ1-2; tentative D call: TRBD1 (5 bases). V was clipped by 1 base and J by 3 bases, with 12 bases between them. The CDR3 spans 15 residues. The germline CDR1 and CDR2 sequences are MNHEY and SVGAGI. Here the CDR3 reads CASSYLGVQDYGYTF. CDR3 nucleotide sequence: TGTGCCAGCAGTTACTTAGGGGTGCAGGACTATGGCTACACCTTC.

The sample holds a few counts of this clone. The chain employs TRBV5-1 and TRBJ2-1, with TRBD2 identical over 10 bases. CDR3 length: 17 amino acids. CDR1 is SGHRS and CDR2 is YFSETQ in the germline V gene. With V trimmed by 3 bases and J by 5 bases, 11 bases remained unmatched. CDR3 nucleotide sequence: TGCGCCAGCAGCTGGACAGCCCCTAGCGGGGGAGACAATGAGCAGTTCTTC. As protein: CASSWTAPSGGDNEQFF.

This CDR3 is CATSAMGLAGSSDTQYF. CDR3 bases: TGTGCCACCAGTGCCATGGGACTAGCGGGAAGTAGCGATACGCAGTATTTT. V is TRBV24-1 and J is TRBJ2-3; the match to TRBD2 covers 13 bases. Trimming took 5 bases from V and 6 from J; bases not matched to a gene: 10. CDR3 length: 17 amino acids. CDR1 and CDR2 from the germline V gene are KGHDR and SFDVKD.

This clone was seen once. The chain carries TRBV15 and TRBJ2-7; 8 bases fit TRBD2. V lost 0 bases to trimming and J lost 4 bases; unmatched junction nucleotides: 8. Germline CDR1 and CDR2: LNHNV and YYDKDF (reference sequence). The CDR3 spans 16 residues. The CDR3 reads CATSRDLWTSPYEQYF. In nucleotides, the CDR3 is TGTGCCACCAGCAGAGATCTCTGGACTAGCCCATACGAGCAGTACTTC.

This clone was detected once. This chain's CDR3 is CASSGTGQETQYF. CDR3 sequence (DNA): TGTGCCAGCAGTGGGACAGGGCAAGAGACCCAGTACTTC. V usage is TRBV28 and J usage is TRBJ2-5; 9 nucleotides line up with TRBD1. CDR3 length equals 13 residues. The germline V gene encodes CDR1 MDHEN and CDR2 SYDVKM. V was clipped by 5 bases and J by 2 bases; unmatched bases: 0. Full variable domain (remainder filled in from reference TRBV28 and TRBJ2-5): DVKVTQSSRYLVKRTGEKVFLECVQDMDHENMFWYRQDPGLGLRLIYFSYDVKMKEKGDIPEGYSVSREKKERFSLILESASTNQTSMYLCASSGTGQETQYFGPGTRLLVL.

A remark on this clone: This sample also contains other DNA sequences that code for the same CDR3. This chain joins TRBV5-1 and TRBJ2-5; D may be TRBD2 (6 bases). Trimming took 0 bases from V and 2 from J, leaving 8 bases between them. Germline V gene data show CDR1 as SGHRS and CDR2 as YFSETQ. The CDR3 contains 14 residues. CDR3 in DNA: TGCGCCAGCAGCTTGGCGGCGGGACAAGAGACCCAGTACTTC. Translation gives CASSLAAGQETQYF.

The chain uses TRBV6-6 and TRBJ1-4, with D perhaps matching TRBD1 (5 bases). The CDR3 is 14 amino acids. Germline V gives CDR1 MNHNY, CDR2 SVGAGI (reference sequence). The V and J ends lost 6 bases and 0 bases respectively, with 8 bases between them. The CDR3 sequence: CASRWGATNEKLFF. CDR3 bases: TGTGCCAGCAGGTGGGGCGCAACTAATGAAAAACTGTTTTTT.

The chain uses TRBV18 and TRBJ2-1; perhaps TRBD1 as D (5 bases). This CDR3 contains 14 residues. Trimming pared 7 bases from V and 5 bases from J, leaving 15 bases between. CDR1 and CDR2 (germline): KGHSH, LQKENI. The CDR3 region has the DNA TGTGCCAGCTGCGCGACCAGGGTAAACAATGAGCAGTTCTTC. Its protein is CASCATRVNNEQFF. Supplemented by reference TRBV18 and TRBJ2-1, the full variable domain reads NAGVMQNPRHLVRRRGQEARLRCSPMKGHSHVYWYRQLPEEGLKFMVYLQKENIIDESGMPKERFSAEFPKEGPSILRIQQVVRGDSAAYFCASCATRVNNEQFFGPGTRLTVL.

The chain employs TRBV9 and TRBJ2-7; D might be TRBD2 (5 bases). The CDR3 totals 12 residues. Germline loops: CDR1 SGDLS, CDR2 YYNGEE. Trimming took 5 bases from V and 5 from J, leaving 11 bases between them. CDR3 region: CASRSAGNEQYF. CDR3 nucleotide sequence: TGTGCCAGCAGGTCGGCGGGCAACGAGCAGTACTTC.

As DNA, the CDR3 is TGTGCCAGCAGCTTAACTCTGGGGGGAGCTGCCCCCAATGAGCAGTTCTTC. Translation: CASSLTLGGAAPNEQFF. This chain uses TRBV7-3 with TRBJ2-1; D perhaps matches TRBD2 (6 bases). CDR3 length: 17 residues. Deletions cut 0 bases from V and 6 bases from J, with 18 bases between. CDR1 SGHTA and CDR2 FQGTGA come from the germline V gene.

J is TRBJ2-7 and V is TRBV27, with D possibly TRBD2 on 6 matching bases. Trimming stripped 8 bases from V and 6 bases from J, with 20 bases between. The CDR3 runs 14 residues. Germline V lookup: CDR1 MNHEY, CDR2 SMNVEV (reference sequence). CDR3 residues: CASQDSGSRSEQYF. For the CDR3, the DNA is TGTGCCAGCCAGGATAGCGGCTCGAGAAGCGAGCAGTACTTC.

This sequence joins TRBV18 and TRBJ2-1; 11 bases fit TRBD1. With 4 bases clipped from V and 7 bases from J, the junction kept 6 bases outside the gene matches. The length of the CDR3 is 15 residues. Per germline, CDR1 KGHSH and CDR2 LQKENI. In nucleotides, the CDR3 is TGTGCCAGCTCACAAGGACAGGGGGCGGGAAATGAGCAGTTCTTC. Residues: CASSQGQGAGNEQFF.

The genes are TRBV28 and TRBJ2-4; 9 nucleotides agree with TRBD2. CDR3 length: 17 residues. Germline CDR1 and CDR2: MDHEN and SYDVKM. Trimming took 4 bases from V and 7 from J; bases not matched to a gene: 14. CDR3 protein: CASSSPRPGLARNIQYF. CDR3 nucleotide sequence: TGTGCCAGCAGTTCCCCGCGACCCGGACTAGCGCGTAACATTCAGTACTTC.

The chain couples TRBV7-9 to TRBJ1-6; TRBD1 is a possible D gene (6 bases). Trimming removed 5 bases at V and 12 bases at J, with 14 bases between. This CDR3 is built from 13 residues. CDR1 is SEHNR and CDR2 is FQNEAQ in the germline V gene (reference sequence). CDR3 in DNA: TGTGCCAGCAGCATACGACAGGATCAACCCCTCCACTTT. This sequence encodes CASSIRQDQPLHF. The full variable domain, completed using reference TRBV7-9 and TRBJ1-6, is DTGVSQNPRHKITKRGQNVTFRCDPISEHNRLYWYRQTLGQGPEFLTYFQNEAQLEKSRLLSDRFSAERPKGSFSTLEIQRTEQGDSAMYLCASSIRQDQPLHFGNGTRLTVT.

The V and J genes are TRBV19 and TRBJ2-1, with 8 bases matching TRBD2. J was trimmed by 0 bases and V by 7 bases; bases with no gene match: 5. Germline V gene data show CDR1 as LNHDA and CDR2 as SQIVND (reference sequence). The length of the CDR3 is 15 residues. The CDR3 here is CASTGSGGSYNEQFF. In DNA, the CDR3 is TGTGCCAGTACCGGCAGCGGGGGCTCCTACAATGAGCAGTTCTTC.

In its sample, this clone was seen once. V and J are TRBV2 and TRBJ2-3, with D possibly being TRBD2 (6 bases). The CDR3 totals 12 residues. Germline CDR1 SNHLY, CDR2 FYNNEI. Deletions cut 1 base from V and 13 bases from J, with 12 bases between. The CDR3 here is CASSEVLAWEYF. The CDR3 DNA follows: TGTGCCAGCAGTGAAGTACTAGCTTGGGAGTATTTT. Based on the CDR3 plus reference TRBV2 and TRBJ2-3, the full variable domain is EPEVTQTPSHQVTQMGQEVILRCVPISNHLYFYWYRQILGQKVEFLVSFYNNEISEKSEIFDDQFSVERPDGSNFTLKIRSTKLEDSAMYFCASSEVLAWEYFGPGTRLTVL.

The CDR3 sequence is CASSQTSGRTDTQYF. The CDR3 coding sequence is TGTGCCAGCAGCCAAACTAGCGGGCGCACAGATACGCAGTATTTT. V is TRBV3-1 (or the pseudogene TRBV3-2) and J is TRBJ2-3, with 9 nucleotides matching TRBD2. The J segment lost 1 base and the V segment lost 2 bases, leaving 1 base of the junction unmatched. CDR3 size: 15 residues. Looked up from germline, CDR1 is LGHDT and CDR2 is YNNKEL (reference sequence).

The V call is TRBV19, the J call TRBJ2-3, with 7 bases fitting TRBD1. Germline values: CDR1 LNHDA, CDR2 SQIVND (reference sequence). The CDR3 is 14 residues long. J lost 4 bases, V lost 5 bases, and 6 bases had no gene match. DNA for the CDR3: TGTGCCAGTAGTCGGACAGGCATAGCAGATACGCAGTATTTT. This encodes CASSRTGIADTQYF.

The V and J genes are TRBV14 and TRBJ1-6; D is unresolved. CDR3 length equals 15 residues. Per the germline V gene, CDR1 is SGHDN and CDR2 is FVKESK. V was cut by 0 bases and J by 7 bases, with 10 bases left in between. The CDR3 is CASSQDLGRNSPLHF. The CDR3 nucleotides are TGTGCCAGCAGCCAAGATCTTGGCAGGAATTCACCCCTCCACTTT.

The V call is TRBV7-2, the J call TRBJ2-2, with D tentatively TRBD2 (6 bases). Deletions cut 0 bases from V and 6 bases from J, with 14 bases between. The CDR3 is 16 amino acids. Germline values: CDR1 SGHTA, CDR2 FQGNSA. The CDR3 region has the DNA TGTGCCAGCAGCTTAGCGGGGCTAGCGAGGGCCGGGGAGCTGTTTTTT. Protein: CASSLAGLARAGELFF.

The gene calls are TRBV3-1 (or the pseudogene TRBV3-2) and TRBJ2-1, with 7 bases identical to TRBD2. CDR3 size: 17 residues. Germline CDR1 LGHDT, CDR2 YNNKEL (reference sequence). Trimming took 1 base from V and 7 from J; bases not matched to a gene: 13. The DNA of the CDR3 is TGTGCCAGCAGCCAAGTTAAGATGGGGACTATCGGGAATGAGCAGTTCTTC. Its translation is CASSQVKMGTIGNEQFF.

The V and J genes are TRBV3-1 (or the pseudogene TRBV3-2) and TRBJ2-1; 12 nucleotides agree with TRBD2. After removal of 0 bases from V and 6 bases from J, the junction contained 3 bases not matched to a gene. The CDR3 loop spans 16 amino acids. CDR1 is LGHDT and CDR2 is YNNKEL in the germline V gene (reference sequence). The CDR3 nucleotides read TGTGCCAGCAGCCAAGATGCGGGACTAGCGGGCAATGAGCAGTTCTTC. This codes for CASSQDAGLAGNEQFF.

This clone was seen only once. The chain carries TRBV4-1 and TRBJ1-1; the D gene is possibly TRBD1 (5 bases). Germline V lookup: CDR1 MGHRA, CDR2 YSYEKL. Trimming removed 5 bases at V and 0 bases at J, with 25 bases between. The CDR3 totals 19 residues. DNA of the CDR3: TGCGCCAGCAGCACTCCTTCGGGAGGGGTTTCCTTCATGAACACTGAAGCTTTCTTT. Encoded protein: CASSTPSGGVSFMNTEAFF.

V usage is TRBV4-2 and J usage is TRBJ2-2; 8 bases map to TRBD2. This CDR3 has 21 amino acids. The junction had 16 bases not matched to a gene; V was cut back by 0 bases and J by 1 base. From germline, CDR1 is LGHNA and CDR2 YNFKEQ. The CDR3: CASSQDLERGKLPMNTGELFF. The CDR3 DNA is TGTGCCAGCAGCCAAGATCTCGAGCGGGGGAAATTGCCCATGAACACCGGGGAGCTGTTTTTT.

The V and J genes are TRBV7-8 and TRBJ2-3; TRBD2 aligns across 11 bases. The CDR3 consists of 16 residues. Germline lookup yields CDR1 SGHVS and CDR2 FQNEAQ. J lost 5 bases, V lost 2 bases, and 6 bases had no gene match. The CDR3 DNA sequence: TGTGCCAGCAGCTTACGGGCTAGCGGGGGGAGAGATACGCAGTATTTT. Translation gives CASSLRASGGRDTQYF.

DNA of the CDR3: TGCGCCAGCAGCCAAGCTATACTAGCGGGGGGATACAATGAGCAGTTCTTC. It translates to CASSQAILAGGYNEQFF. The gene calls are TRBV4-1 and TRBJ2-1; TRBD2 agrees at 12 bases. V gave up 1 base and J gave up 4 bases; unmatched junction bases: 5. In germline, CDR1 is MGHRA, CDR2 YSYEKL. This CDR3 is 17 amino acids long.

This clone was found once. V usage is TRBV11-3 and J usage is TRBJ2-2; D is uncertain. Per the germline V gene, CDR1 is SGHNT and CDR2 is YENEEA. V was pared by 0 bases and J by 4 bases, with 6 bases between. CDR3 length: 14 residues. CDR3 loop: CASSLDPSTGELFF. The CDR3 nucleotides read TGTGCCAGCAGCTTAGACCCGTCCACCGGGGAGCTGTTTTTT.

The V call is TRBV19, the J call TRBJ1-2; no reliable D call. Trimming stripped 1 base from V and 1 base from J, with 7 bases between. Germline loops: CDR1 LNHDA, CDR2 SQIVND (reference sequence). The CDR3 is made up of 14 amino acids. The CDR3 region has the DNA TGTGCCAGTAGTATAGCGCAGATTAACTATGGCTACACCTTC. This sequence encodes CASSIAQINYGYTF.